The TCR beta chain described here comes from a study of shared clonotypes between healthy human individuals. Clones were read by immunoSEQ multiplex PCR, and TCRdb kept only the in-frame ones, dropping some. The sample holds 2 million to 2.5 million clones, 93% seen once. V was pared by 1 base and J by 5 bases, with 12 bases of the junction left unmatched. The CDR3 runs 18 residues. The germline V gene has CDR1 LNHDA and CDR2 SQIVND (reference sequence). The chain employs TRBV19 and TRBJ1-5; 9 bases agree with TRBD1. Sequencing was performed on naive CD4+ T cells from PBMCs. Indicated subset: CD45RA+ positively selected. This TCR was recovered from a man aged 18 to 35 in good health. Some clones in this sample may be carry-over from other donors' samples. CDR3 residues: CASSIASPGQGLDQPQHF. As DNA, the CDR3 is TGTGCCAGTAGTATAGCCTCACCGGGACAGGGCCTCGATCAGCCCCAGCATTTT.